This TCR beta chain appears in the sequencing data of a study of T cells after yellow fever vaccination. This clonotype was picked up a small number of times. Germline V lookup: CDR1 SEHNR, CDR2 FQNEAQ (reference sequence). The CDR3 extends over 13 amino acids. Trimming cost V 11 bases and J 0 bases, with 10 bases left between them. The 5'RACE template-switching step produced TCR cDNA and added a universal primer site and UMIs. One entry per CDR3 protein, called by TCRdb with MiXCR from the 5' RACE reads. The sample gives approximately 580,000 distinct CDR3 sequences, around 16% of which show up once; 17% is in the top ten.

This receptor was obtained from a man between 18 and 35 years old who received the YFV17D yellow fever vaccine. This chain connects TRBV7-9 to TRBJ1-4; perhaps TRBD1 as D (5 bases). The source was PBMCs, collected more than 4 days after the first yellow fever vaccination. CDR3 sequence reads: CALPGATNEKLFF. CDR3 DNA: TGTGCCCTACCGGGGGCAACTAATGAAAAACTGTTTTTT.